In its sample, the clone carrying this TCR beta chain was seen a few times. Its antigen remains unidentified. The data originate from a study of response to subunit inactivated influenza vaccine. Study outcomes and limitations: Authors proposed each seasonal influenza vaccination draws in few new T cells.

CDR1 is MGHRA, CDR2 YSYEKL, per germline. V lost 1 base, J lost 4 bases, and 13 bases lay in between. CDR3 size: 15 residues. TCRdb itself ran the RT-PCR reads through MiXCR, one entry per CDR3 protein. The sample has just over 300,000 distinct CDR3 sequences; 20% to 25% are singletons. V gene TRBV4-1 combines with J gene TRBJ1-1; D unresolved. Specimen: PBMCs from blood, collected approximately 20 months after vaccination. The source is a man aged 50-75 years who received an inactivated influenza vaccine. Here the CDR3 DNA reads TGCGCCAGCAGCCAAGGGACGTCTTGGAGCACTGAAGCTTTCTTT. Translation: CASSQGTSWSTEAFF.